The clone carrying this T cell receptor beta chain has more than one count but fewer than ten. Its antigen is not identified. The entry originates in a study of T cells in Graves' hyperthyroidism and ophthalmopathy. Study-level results: Most thyroid-expanded clonotypes above 0.001 were also found in blood. Before onset, by a median of approximately 6.8 months, the model predicted ophthalmopathy.

Researchers amplified the TCR beta CDR3 regions from RNA transcripts. The TCR CDR3 first-round RT-PCR relied on the HTBI primer set. TCRdb re-called the multiplex PCR reads with MiXCR, one entry per CDR3 protein. The sample shows 350,000 to 450,000 distinct CDR3 sequences, around 14% of them seen only once. V was clipped by 1 base and J by 10 bases, with 11 bases between them. Germline V gives CDR1 LGHDT, CDR2 YNNKEL (reference sequence). This CDR3 region has 13 residues. Diagnoses rested on clinical symptoms, serum thyroxine and TRAb, thyroid ultrasound and orbital computed tomography. The clonotype comes from a woman aged 55 to 70 with Graves' hyperthyroidism. Specimen: blood. The gene calls are TRBV3-1 and TRBJ2-1; D may be TRBD2 (5 bases). CDR3 coding DNA: TGTGCCAGCAGCCAAGCGGGGTTTAGCGAGCAGTTCTTC. The encoded protein is CASSQAGFSEQFF.